Listed below are T cell receptor beta chains from one sample, sequenced in a study of T cell responses to AZD1222 COVID-19 vaccine. Data came from immunoSEQ multiplex PCR; TCRdb stores just in-frame clones and leaves some out. The sample includes fewer than 100,000 clones, roughly 90% of them seen just once. The sample consisted of peripheral blood, taken 28 days after the second AZD1222 dose. These receptor sequences come from an adult who received the AZD1222 COVID-19 vaccine. Each CDR3 is given with its conserved first and last residue. Expanded clones are given a class, and other clones once, few, many or no size at all.

few | TRBV7-8 | CASSLPGQVGSPLHF
- | TRBV4-1 | CASSDRGTSGNTIYF
- | TRBV27 | CASSKRPGEPQHF
once | TRBV5-6 | CASSLARGQRAEQYF
- | TRBV7-8 | CASSLVRNQPQHF
- | TRBV10-3 | CATQRQGTEAFF
few | TRBV11-2 | CASTGGAGGLYNEQFF
- | TRBV28 | CASRPGSPGEQYF
- | TRBV28 | CASSLGDRGDSYEQYF
- | TRBV12-3/TRBV12-4 | CASSFYGTEAFF
- | TRBV7-2 | CASSAGLAENTGELFF
- | TRBV9 | CASSVGSNSPLHF
- | TRBV6-4 | CASTSYGIRANEQFF
- | TRBV7-9 | CASSPPVSEKAGYGYTF
- | TRBV15 | CATSRGGGTLDTEAFF
- | TRBV6-5 | CASRTGAGYGYTF
- | TRBV5-5 | CASSMAPLMNTEAFF
- | TRBV9 | CASSVTGNTGELFF
- | TRBV30 | CAWTHTPTGRGYTF
- | TRBV7-6 | CASSDRQGIYNSPLHF
- | TRBV5-1 | CASSLGPSGNEQFF
- | TRBV9 | CASSDSLGASLGNEQFF
once | TRBV7-2 | CASSLGDRSSSYNSPLHF
- | TRBV12-3/TRBV12-4 | CASSLGSYGYTF
- | TRBV24-1 | CATRGPRGNEQFF
- | TRBV19 | CASSMLGGTNEKLFF
- | TRBV6-2/TRBV6-3 | CASSYRDYGYTF
- | TRBV14 | CASSRGAGSSYEQYF
once | TRBV4-1 | CASSQDVQGGIEQFF
once | TRBV5-1 | CASSLDRGLRANEQFF
- | TRBV28 | CASSLRQLFTDTQYF
- | TRBV28 | CASSPPGQGFGPQHF
- | TRBV5-6 | CASSFGQRGNTIYF
- | TRBV7-9 | CASSPQVAFF
- | TRBV30 | CAWTARGTRLTDTQYF
- | TRBV6-5 | CASSYTRGAPTDTQYF
- | TRBV12-3/TRBV12-4 | CASSLLAAHEQYF
- | TRBV2 | CASSDGSYEQYF
- | TRBV5-1 | CASSYTATGKSYNEQFF
- | TRBV20-1 | CSASLAGVNYGYTF
- | TRBV12-3/TRBV12-4 | CASRGGLGNTIYF
- | TRBV11-2 | CASSFAPGEQFF